These 14 T cell receptor beta chains came from one sample sequenced in a study of cytomegalovirus exposure and HLA in healthy donors. 60 Vbeta and 13 Jbeta primers were used in PCR. Sequenced by immunoSEQ multiplex PCR; TCRdb stores in-frame clones only, minus some. The table lists 200,000 or so clones, 82% of them singletons. Input material: PBMCs. These receptors all come from a woman aged 45-59 years in good health and CMV-seropositive.

This clone has just one count. This chain uses TRBV7-2 with TRBJ1-2; D remains unclear. V lost 6 bases and J lost 2, with 16 bases in between. Germline V gene data show CDR1 as SGHTA and CDR2 as FQGNSA. The CDR3 sequence is 15 residues long. The CDR3 DNA reads as TGTGCCAGCAGTTCGTACCGGGAGACAAACTATGGCTACACCTTC. Its translation is CASSSYRETNYGYTF.

The gene calls are TRBV6-5 and TRBJ1-5; TRBD1 aligns across 8 bases. Trimming cost V 6 bases and J 5 bases; bases outside gene matches: 9. Germline CDR1 MNHEY, CDR2 SVGAGI. This CDR3 is 15 amino acids long. CDR3 in DNA: TGTGCCAGCAGCCGGGGGGCAGGGGGCGATCAGCCCCAGCATTTT. This gives the protein CASSRGAGGDQPQHF.

The V and J genes are TRBV2 and TRBJ1-2, with TRBD1 identical over 9 bases. V was clipped by 8 bases and J by 8 bases; unmatched bases: 9. Germline V gene data show CDR1 as SNHLY and CDR2 as FYNNEI. The CDR3 has 13 residues. The CDR3 coding sequence is TGTGCCAGCCACAGACAGGGGGAAGGCGGCTACACCTTC. This codes for CASHRQGEGGYTF.

CDR3 loop: CASGLVWARRFTDTQYF. CDR3 in DNA: TGTGCTAGTGGTTTGGTATGGGCCAGACGGTTCACAGATACGCAGTATTTT. The genes are TRBV12-5 and TRBJ2-3; D is ambiguous. This CDR3 spans 17 amino acids. Germline CDR1 reads LGHNT; CDR2 reads FRNRAP. V was clipped by 0 bases and J by 2 bases, with 15 bases between them.

This rearrangement joins TRBV28 to TRBJ1-4, with D maybe TRBD1 (6 bases). This CDR3 has 14 amino acids. CDR1 and CDR2 (germline): MDHEN, SYDVKM. Deletions cut 6 bases from V and 8 bases from J, with 16 bases between. CDR3 residues: CASSLSGVPEKLFF. CDR3 bases: TGTGCCAGCAGCTTGTCAGGGGTCCCCGAAAAACTGTTTTTT.

V and J are TRBV21-1 and TRBJ2-5; the table's D call of TRBD1 was not tested on the DNA. TRBJ2-7 matches the DNA end more closely, so the J call is doubtful. TRBV21-1 is designated a pseudogene. There are 18 residues in the CDR3. The CDR3 DNA reads TGTGCCAGCAGCAAAATCCCTCCTACAGGGGGCGCCGGTTACGAGCAGTACTTC. Translation: CASSKIPPTGGAGYEQYF.

The CDR3 here is CASSVTSYGNEQFF. CDR3 nucleotides: TGTGCCAGCAGCGTGACTAGCTACGGCAATGAGCAGTTCTTC. This chain uses TRBV7-2 with TRBJ2-1; 7 nucleotides line up with TRBD2. Germline V gene lookup returns CDR1 SGHTA and CDR2 FQGNSA. The V gene end was trimmed by 5 bases and the J gene end by 6 bases; junction bases not matched to a gene: 7. This CDR3 has 14 residues.

In its sample, this clone was seen a few times. The chain combines TRBV6-5 with TRBJ2-6; the D is unclear. Germline CDR1 is MNHEY and CDR2 is SVGAGI. The CDR3 runs to 15 residues. Trimming stripped 4 bases from V and 0 bases from J, with 7 bases between. The CDR3 protein is CASSWAYSGANVLTF. The CDR3 bases are TGTGCCAGCAGTTGGGCGTACTCTGGGGCCAACGTCCTGACTTTC.

Turning to this clone: This sample also contains other DNA sequences that code for the same CDR3. The genes are TRBV7-9 and TRBJ2-7, with unresolved D. Trimming took 5 bases from V and 0 from J, leaving 17 bases between them. CDR1 and CDR2 from the germline V gene are SEHNR and FQNEAQ (reference sequence). This CDR3 is 16 amino acids long. CDR3 sequence (DNA): TGTGCCAGCAGCCTAGGCTGGCGCTCTAGCTCCTACGAGCAGTACTTC. This encodes CASSLGWRSSSYEQYF.

CDR3 in amino acids: CASSPSAWDNYEQYF. CDR3 bases: TGTGCCAGCTCACCCTCTGCCTGGGACAACTACGAGCAGTACTTC. This chain uses TRBV18 with TRBJ2-7; possible D gene TRBD1, 6 bases. The germline CDR1 and CDR2 sequences are KGHSH and LQKENI. Trimming shortened V by 3 bases and J by 3 bases, and 15 bases separated the two germline ends. The CDR3 has 15 residues.

This chain connects TRBV7-3 to TRBJ2-3; D gene uncertain. Trimming removed 6 bases at V and 4 bases at J, with 17 bases between. Germline lookup yields CDR1 SGHTA and CDR2 FQGTGA. The CDR3 sequence is 15 residues long. The CDR3 loop reads CASRKSASLADTQYF. CDR3 nucleotide sequence: TGTGCCAGCAGAAAGTCGGCTAGTTTGGCAGATACGCAGTATTTT.

The V and J genes are TRBV7-2 and TRBJ1-2; D is unresolved. V was shortened by 5 bases and J by 2 bases, with 6 bases between the two germline ends. Germline V CDR1 and CDR2: SGHTA, FQGNSA. The CDR3 is 12 residues long. CDR3 residues: CASSPSNYGYTF. The CDR3 region has the DNA TGTGCCAGCAGCCCTTCCAACTATGGCTACACCTTC.

The chain couples TRBV29-1 to TRBJ1-2, with TRBD1 identical over 7 bases. J lost 7 bases, V lost 7 bases, and 12 bases had no gene match. Per germline, CDR1 SQVTM and CDR2 ANQGSEA. CDR3 size: 13 residues. The chain's CDR3 is CSAIGLGGSGYTF. Here the CDR3 DNA reads TGCAGCGCGATTGGGTTAGGGGGCAGTGGCTACACCTTC.

Turning to this clone: An end of the junction does not agree with germline; a read error may underlie this. This chain joins TRBV7-6 and TRBJ2-6; the D gene is possibly TRBD1 (5 bases). The CDR3 length is 16 residues. Germline CDR1 and CDR2: SGHVS and FNYEAQ. CDR3 DNA: TGTGCCAGCAGCTTATTGAGCGTTCCTGGGGCCAACGGCCTGACTTTC. Its protein product is CASSLLSVPGANGLTF.